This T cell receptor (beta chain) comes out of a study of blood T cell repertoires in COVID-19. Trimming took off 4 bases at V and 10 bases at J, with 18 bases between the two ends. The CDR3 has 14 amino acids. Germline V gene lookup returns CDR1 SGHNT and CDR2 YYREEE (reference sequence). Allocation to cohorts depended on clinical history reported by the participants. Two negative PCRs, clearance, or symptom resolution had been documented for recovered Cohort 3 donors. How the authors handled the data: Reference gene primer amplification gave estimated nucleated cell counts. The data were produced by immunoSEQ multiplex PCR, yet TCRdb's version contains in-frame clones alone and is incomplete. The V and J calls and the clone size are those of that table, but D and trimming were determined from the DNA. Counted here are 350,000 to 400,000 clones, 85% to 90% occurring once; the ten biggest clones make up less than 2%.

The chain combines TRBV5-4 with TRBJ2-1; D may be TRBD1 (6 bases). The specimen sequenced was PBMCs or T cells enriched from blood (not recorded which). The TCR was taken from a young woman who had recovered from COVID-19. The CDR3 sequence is CASSPWGSQGEQFF. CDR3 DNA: TGTGCCAGCAGCCCGTGGGGCTCCCAGGGGGAGCAGTTCTTC.